The rows below give T cell receptor beta chains drawn from one sample of a study of blood T cell repertoires in COVID-19. This table comes from immunoSEQ multiplex PCR, and its TCRdb copy is limited to in-frame clones, with some not included. The repertoire has some 8,000 clones, 70% to 85% of them found once; the top ten carry over 15%. Sequenced: peripheral blood. The receptor source for this set is a human donor with active COVID-19. The donor label of this sample is uncertain. The CDR3 runs from the conserved cysteine through the conserved F or W. Fields, in order: V gene, CDR3 length, J gene, CDR3 protein.

V: TRBV7-2; length: 14; J: TRBJ2-7; CDR3: CASSPGSAAYEQYF
V: TRBV12-5; length: 13; J: TRBJ2-2; CDR3: CASGPVNTGELFF
V: TRBV6-5; length: 15; J: TRBJ1-2; CDR3: CATELQGRVNYGYTF
V: TRBV4-2; length: 14; J: TRBJ2-1; CDR3: CASSHGSGRYEQFF
V: TRBV7-6; length: 15; J: TRBJ2-1; CDR3: CASSLGGTTYNEQFF
V: TRBV6-4; length: 18; J: TRBJ1-3; CDR3: CASSELYLGQRTGNTIYF
V: TRBV9; length: 14; J: TRBJ2-1; CDR3: CASSVAGTYNEQFF
V: TRBV30; length: 13; J: TRBJ1-4; CDR3: CALEDSFNEKLFF
V: TRBV7-8; length: 12; J: TRBJ1-4; CDR3: CASSLTGEKLFF
V: TRBV4-2; length: 17; J: TRBJ2-1; CDR3: CASSQELFPVSYNEQFF
V: TRBV5-1; length: 17; J: TRBJ2-5; CDR3: CASSTGTGTTRQETQYF
V: TRBV19; length: 16; J: TRBJ2-5; CDR3: CASSTPRLAGIETQYF
V: TRBV9; length: 16; J: TRBJ2-1; CDR3: CASSVAAAYTYNEQFF
V: TRBV3-1/TRBV3-2; length: 16; J: TRBJ2-5; CDR3: CASSHGGLAEKETQYF
V: TRBV4-2; length: 16; J: TRBJ2-3; CDR3: CASSQPAGGLTDTQYF
V: TRBV7-2; length: 13; J: TRBJ2-7; CDR3: CASAPSGSYEQYF
V: TRBV15; length: 17; J: TRBJ2-5; CDR3: CATSLGWEQGGGETQYF
V: TRBV6-2/TRBV6-3; length: 18; J: TRBJ2-2; CDR3: CASSDPAREGTNTGELFF
V: TRBV9; length: 15; J: TRBJ1-5; CDR3: CASSVNPGSDQPQHF
V: TRBV25-1; length: 15; J: TRBJ2-1; CDR3: CASSEYQRDLNEQFF
V: TRBV5-1; length: 14; J: TRBJ2-5; CDR3: CASSLGQGMETQYF